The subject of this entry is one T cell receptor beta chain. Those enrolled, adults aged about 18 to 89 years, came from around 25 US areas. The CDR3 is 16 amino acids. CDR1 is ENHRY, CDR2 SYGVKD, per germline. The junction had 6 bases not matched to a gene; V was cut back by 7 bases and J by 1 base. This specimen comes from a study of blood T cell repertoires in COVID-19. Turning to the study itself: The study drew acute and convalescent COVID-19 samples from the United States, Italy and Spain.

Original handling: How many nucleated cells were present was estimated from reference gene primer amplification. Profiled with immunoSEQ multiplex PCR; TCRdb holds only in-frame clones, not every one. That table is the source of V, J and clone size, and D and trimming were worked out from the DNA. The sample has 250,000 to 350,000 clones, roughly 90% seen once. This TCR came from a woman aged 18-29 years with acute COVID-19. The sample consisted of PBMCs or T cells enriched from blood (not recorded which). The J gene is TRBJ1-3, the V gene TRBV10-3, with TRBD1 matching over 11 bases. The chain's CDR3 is CAITPGQGGSGNTIYF. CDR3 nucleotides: TGTGCCATCACCCCGGGACAGGGGGGATCTGGAAACACCATATATTTT.